This T cell receptor (beta chain) is from a study of T-cell reconstitution after alpha-beta-depleted transplantation in children. This clonotype turned up a few times. V was cut by 5 bases and J by 11 bases, with 13 bases left in between. From germline, CDR1 is LNHDA and CDR2 SQIVND (reference sequence). This CDR3 has 12 amino acids. Researchers prepared the TCRbeta library using unique molecular identifiers, the study reports. One entry per CDR3 protein results from TCRdb running MiXCR on the PCR reads. The sample lists approximately 350,000 distinct CDR3 sequences, 10% to 13% occurring once. Sequencing was performed on PBMCs from the stem cell graft donor, taken from the stem cell graft. The clonotype comes from a human donor who donated a stem cell graft to a child with acute lymphoblastic leukemia. This chain connects TRBV19 to TRBJ1-5; a weak D match, TRBD1 (5 bases). The CDR3 is CASSQGLLAQHF. CDR3 DNA sequence: TGTGCCAGTAGTCAGGGACTTTTGGCCCAGCATTTT.